Below, 15 T cell receptor beta chains from the same sample are listed, as sequenced in a study of blood T cell repertoires in COVID-19. Profiled with immunoSEQ multiplex PCR; TCRdb holds only in-frame clones, not every one. The sample holds fewer than 650,000 clones, 85% to 90% seen once. Sequenced material: peripheral blood. These receptors were collected from a woman in her 50s with COVID-19, enrolled during active disease.

Only a few counts were recorded for this clone. V is TRBV11-3 and J is TRBJ2-7; 8 bases map to TRBD1. Trimming at V came to 3 bases and at J to 6 bases, leaving 4 bases not matched to a gene. Looked up from germline, CDR1 is SGHNT and CDR2 is YENEEA. The CDR3 runs 13 residues. The CDR3 sequence: CASSLNRGTEQYF. CDR3 sequence (DNA): TGTGCCAGCAGCTTGAACAGGGGGACCGAGCAGTACTTC.

The chain carries TRBV5-6 and TRBJ1-2; 11 bases line up with TRBD1. The ends lost 6 bases at V and 3 bases at J; junction bases unmatched: 4. CDR3 length: 14 residues. Per the germline V gene, CDR1 is SGHDT and CDR2 is YYEEEE. The CDR3 DNA follows: TGTGCCAGCACGGGACAGGGGGGCTACTATGGCTACACCTTC. As protein: CASTGQGGYYGYTF.

The chain links TRBV5-6 to TRBJ2-2; D call uncertain. Trimming cost V 1 base and J 4 bases, with 8 bases left between them. The CDR3 loop spans 14 amino acids. In germline, CDR1 is SGHDT, CDR2 YYEEEE. CDR3: CASSLSGRTGELFF. In DNA form, the CDR3 reads TGTGCCAGCAGCTTGAGTGGCCGCACCGGGGAGCTGTTTTTT.

The count of this clone is one. The chain couples TRBV3-1 (or the pseudogene TRBV3-2) to TRBJ2-3; 9 bases are shared with TRBD2. This CDR3 spans 15 amino acids. Germline V gene lookup returns CDR1 LGHDT and CDR2 YNNKEL (reference sequence). With V trimmed by 3 bases and J by 1 base, 2 bases remained unmatched. The CDR3 loop is CASSHIAGGTDTQYF. The CDR3 coding sequence is TGTGCCAGCAGCCATATAGCGGGGGGCACAGATACGCAGTATTTT.

This clone was counted between two and nine times. The V gene is TRBV15, the J gene TRBJ1-3; D unresolved. Germline CDR1 is LNHNV and CDR2 is YYDKDF (reference sequence). Between the trimmed V and J ends, which lost 3 bases and 0 bases, there was a span of 9 bases. This CDR3 region has 15 residues. The CDR3 DNA reads TGTGCCACCAGCAGTGTCACTGGCTCTGGAAACACCATATATTTT. Its protein product is CATSSVTGSGNTIYF.

The J gene is TRBJ2-5, the V gene TRBV9; D perhaps matches TRBD1 (5 bases). Trimming left V 0 bases short and J 3 bases short, with 18 bases between. The CDR3 has 17 residues. Germline values: CDR1 SGDLS, CDR2 YYNGEE. CDR3 in amino acids: CASSVGRFVGQKETQYF. CDR3 nucleotides: TGTGCCAGCAGCGTAGGTCGATTTGTCGGACAAAAAGAGACCCAGTACTTC.

The chain employs TRBV30 and TRBJ1-5, with D possibly TRBD1 on 6 matching bases. The CDR3 is made up of 13 amino acids. Trimming left V 3 bases short and J 7 bases short, with 13 bases between. Looked up from germline, CDR1 is GTSNPN and CDR2 is SVGIG (reference sequence). The CDR3, as DNA: TGTGCCTGGAGCGGGGGGGGCAGACAGCCCCAGCATTTT. Translated, it gives CAWSGGGRQPQHF.

CDR3 sequence (DNA): TGTGCCAGCAGCCCCAGGACTAGCGGGGGCCTCTCCTACAATGAGCAGTTCTTC. Its translation: CASSPRTSGGLSYNEQFF. This sequence joins TRBV3-1 (or the pseudogene TRBV3-2) and TRBJ2-1; 13 bases map to TRBD2. This CDR3 spans 18 amino acids. The V and J ends lost 4 bases and 0 bases, in that order; junction bases with no gene match: 6. CDR1 is LGHDT and CDR2 is YNNKEL in the germline V gene (reference sequence).

Notes on this clone: Within the sample, other DNA sequences also encode this same CDR3. The chain has TRBV12-3 or TRBV12-4 and TRBJ1-2; 7 positions match TRBD1. J gave up 4 bases and V 3 bases, and 2 bases lay outside the gene matches. The CDR3 length is 13 residues. CDR3 in amino acids: CASSFDRVYGYTF. CDR3 sequence (DNA): TGTGCCAGCAGTTTTGACAGGGTCTATGGCTACACCTTC.

The chain combines TRBV12-3 or TRBV12-4 with TRBJ2-7, with TRBD2 as a possible D gene (6 bases). The CDR3 contains 13 residues. V was pared by 6 bases and J by 13 bases, with 22 bases between. This CDR3 is CASRRRSGTRIYF. The CDR3 nucleotides read TGTGCCAGCAGACGCCGCTCCGGGACTCGTATATACTTC.

As regards this clone: The same CDR3 also results from other DNA sequences found in this sample. The chain uses TRBV5-1 and TRBJ2-3; a possible D gene is TRBD1 (5 bases). Germline V gene lookup returns CDR1 SGHRS and CDR2 YFSETQ. V was cut by 0 bases and J by 0 bases, with 8 bases left in between. The CDR3 extends over 15 amino acids. CDR3 DNA: TGCGCCAGCAGCTTGGAAGGGGCCAGCACAGATACGCAGTATTTT. Protein sequence: CASSLEGASTDTQYF.

The V call is TRBV5-1, the J call TRBJ1-2; D unclear. Germline CDR1 and CDR2: SGHRS and YFSETQ. This CDR3 spans 14 amino acids. Trimming pared 1 base from V and 2 bases from J, leaving 9 bases between. This CDR3 is CASSLPGGNYGYTF. The CDR3 region has the DNA TGCGCCAGCAGCTTGCCAGGCGGGAACTATGGCTACACCTTC.

The chain links TRBV5-6 to TRBJ2-5, with 8 bases matching TRBD1. The V gene's germline CDR1 is SGHDT and CDR2 YYEEEE. V was clipped by 0 bases and J by 8 bases; unmatched bases: 12. The CDR3 consists of 16 residues. The CDR3 sequence: CASSLAYGQGGNTQYF. The CDR3 region has the DNA TGTGCCAGCAGCTTGGCCTATGGACAGGGTGGCAATACCCAGTACTTC.

This clone was recorded once. The rearrangement links TRBV4-1 to TRBJ1-6, with D unclear. With 4 bases removed from V and 9 bases from J, the gap between germline ends came to 10 bases. From germline, CDR1 is MGHRA and CDR2 YSYEKL. This CDR3 region has 13 residues. CDR3 nucleotides: TGCGCCAGCAGCCCGGTTTTGCGTTCACCCCTCCACTTT. Its protein product is CASSPVLRSPLHF.

This clone was detected only a few times. The J gene is TRBJ1-5, the V gene TRBV6-5; maybe TRBD1 (5 bases). The CDR3 is made up of 14 amino acids. Germline values: CDR1 MNHEY, CDR2 SVGAGI. With 6 bases removed from V and 6 bases from J, the gap between germline ends came to 15 bases. Here the CDR3 reads CASSFQGLGQPQHF. The CDR3 nucleotides are TGTGCCAGCAGCTTTCAGGGTTTGGGTCAGCCCCAGCATTTT.